The 19 T cell receptor beta chains given below trace back to one sample, sequenced in a study of blood T cell repertoires in COVID-19. Only in-frame clones appear in the TCRdb table, and some are missing; sequencing was by immunoSEQ multiplex PCR. This sample has about 93,000 clones, with 85% to 90% found just once. Sequenced material: peripheral blood. The receptors derive from a human donor with active COVID-19. The donor label of this sample is uncertain.

This chain uses TRBV29-1 with TRBJ2-7; weak D call: TRBD1 (5 bases). CDR1 is SQVTM and CDR2 is ANQGSEA in the germline V gene. Trimming shortened V by 4 bases and J by 5 bases, and 15 bases separated the two germline ends. The CDR3 has 13 amino acids. CDR3 DNA sequence: TGCAGCGTTGGAAGAGAGGCAGGGCACGAGCAGTACTTC. Its protein product is CSVGREAGHEQYF.

V usage is TRBV11-1 and J usage is TRBJ2-1, with D possibly TRBD2 on 5 matching bases. CDR3 length: 13 residues. The V end lost 4 bases, the J end lost 7 bases, and 11 bases lay between the germline ends. The germline V gene has CDR1 SGHAT and CDR2 FQDESV (reference sequence). The CDR3 DNA sequence: TGTGCCAGCAGCTCCCAACTAGGAAATGAGCAGTTCTTC. Translating it yields CASSSQLGNEQFF.

The chain recombines TRBV5-4 with TRBJ2-7, with D uncertain. The V end was cut by 3 bases, the J end by 2 bases, with 18 bases between. CDR3 length equals 16 residues. Germline V gene lookup returns CDR1 SGHNT and CDR2 YYREEE (reference sequence). In nucleotides, the CDR3 is TGTGCCAGCAGCTCTTTAGTTCGAGACTCAGCCTACGAGCAGTACTTC. This codes for CASSSLVRDSAYEQYF.

This clone appeared once. The chain uses TRBV5-5 and TRBJ1-5, with a weak D call TRBD1 (5 bases). Per germline, CDR1 SGHKS and CDR2 YYEKEE (reference sequence). The CDR3 has 19 amino acids. Trimming left V 0 bases short and J 2 bases short, with 21 bases between. Here the CDR3 DNA reads TGTGCCAGCAGCTTGGGGGTACCCGGGGCAGGGAGGGGCAATCAGCCCCAGCATTTT. Translating it yields CASSLGVPGAGRGNQPQHF.

The genes are TRBV24-1 and TRBJ2-5, with TRBD1 matching over 7 bases. V lost 2 bases and J lost 1; bases outside the gene matches: 3. Germline V gene data show CDR1 as KGHDR and CDR2 as SFDVKD. This CDR3 spans 15 amino acids. CDR3 bases: TGTGCCACCAGTGATTCCGGGACAGTCCAAGAGACCCAGTACTTC. This encodes CATSDSGTVQETQYF.

The V and J genes are TRBV30 and TRBJ1-3; a possible D gene is TRBD1 (5 bases). Per germline, CDR1 GTSNPN and CDR2 SVGIG (reference sequence). The CDR3 totals 16 residues. V lost 5 bases, J lost 1 base, and 18 bases lay in between. CDR3 DNA sequence: TGTGCCTGGGGAACCGGGAGAGGGGTATCTGGAAACACCATATATTTT. Translating it yields CAWGTGRGVSGNTIYF. The variable domain in full, with the rest retrieved from reference TRBV30 and TRBJ1-3, is SQTIHQWPATLVQPVGSPLSLECTVEGTSNPNLYWYRQAAGRGLQLLFYSVGIGQISSEVPQNLSASRPQDRQFILSSKKLLLSDSGFYLCAWGTGRGVSGNTIYFGEGSWLTVV.

V is TRBV3-1 (or the pseudogene TRBV3-2) and J is TRBJ1-2; D perhaps matches TRBD1 (5 bases). The CDR3 length is 14 residues. Trimming took 5 bases from V and 7 from J, leaving 17 bases between them. Germline lookup yields CDR1 LGHDT and CDR2 YNNKEL (reference sequence). The CDR3 spells CASSTTLQGSGYTF. CDR3 DNA sequence: TGTGCCAGCAGCACCACCCTTCAGGGTTCTGGCTACACCTTC.

The J gene is TRBJ1-2, the V gene TRBV6-2 or TRBV6-3; perhaps TRBD1 as D (6 bases). CDR1 and CDR2 (germline): MNHEY, SVGEGT. V dropped 2 bases and J dropped 7 bases, with 8 bases sitting between them. This CDR3 is 12 amino acids long. This CDR3 is CASSYAGAGYTF. CDR3 DNA sequence: TGTGCCAGCAGTTACGCGGGGGCTGGCTACACCTTC.

The chain combines TRBV2 with TRBJ1-5, with D possibly being TRBD1 (5 bases). The length of the CDR3 is 16 residues. The germline V and J ends were trimmed by 2 bases and 4 bases, with 15 bases remaining between them. Per germline, CDR1 SNHLY and CDR2 FYNNEI. This chain's CDR3 is CASSEFGRAQNQPQHF. CDR3 coding DNA: TGTGCCAGCAGTGAATTCGGCAGGGCCCAAAATCAGCCCCAGCATTTT. Using reference TRBV2 and TRBJ1-5 for the parts outside the CDR3, the full variable domain is EPEVTQTPSHQVTQMGQEVILRCVPISNHLYFYWYRQILGQKVEFLVSFYNNEISEKSEIFDDQFSVERPDGSNFTLKIRSTKLEDSAMYFCASSEFGRAQNQPQHFGDGTRLSIL.

V and J are TRBV30 and TRBJ2-4; 8 nucleotides agree with TRBD1. Germline CDR1 and CDR2: GTSNPN and SVGIG (reference sequence). This CDR3 has 14 amino acids. Trimming took 3 bases from V and 3 from J; bases not matched to a gene: 4. The CDR3 here is CAWSRGTGKNIQYF. CDR3 nucleotide sequence: TGTGCCTGGAGCCGGGGGACAGGCAAAAACATTCAGTACTTC.

The chain carries TRBV20-1 and TRBJ1-2; a weak D match, TRBD1 (5 bases). The germline V gene has CDR1 DFQATT and CDR2 SNEGSKA (reference sequence). CDR3 length equals 13 residues. With 3 bases removed from V and 4 bases from J, the gap between germline ends came to 12 bases. CDR3 sequence: CSASQGMGYGYTF. CDR3 coding DNA: TGCAGTGCTAGTCAGGGAATGGGCTATGGCTACACCTTC.

This clone was counted between two and nine times. V is TRBV7-2 and J is TRBJ2-1; 10 positions agree with TRBD1. Germline lookup yields CDR1 SGHTA and CDR2 FQGNSA. The CDR3 has 15 residues. V lost 4 bases, J lost 4 bases, and 4 bases stayed unmatched. The CDR3 loop is CASSYGQGEYNEQFF. DNA for the CDR3: TGTGCCAGCAGCTATGGACAGGGGGAGTACAATGAGCAGTTCTTC.

This clone was seen just once. V gene TRBV20-1 combines with J gene TRBJ2-7; 8 nucleotides align to TRBD1. The CDR3 length is 11 residues. CDR1 and CDR2 from the germline V gene are DFQATT and SNEGSKA (reference sequence). The DNA of the CDR3 is TGCAGGGGGTACAGGGGGGACGAGCAGTACTTC. Its translation is CRGYRGDEQYF.

The chain employs TRBV19 and TRBJ1-5, with D possibly being TRBD1 (5 bases). The CDR3 covers 16 residues. Trimming pared 4 bases from V and 1 base from J, leaving 14 bases between. Per germline, CDR1 LNHDA and CDR2 SQIVND (reference sequence). CDR3 coding DNA: TGTGCCAGTAGTAGGGGGGGGTCGGGGAGCAATCAGCCCCAGCATTTT. The encoded protein is CASSRGGSGSNQPQHF.

The chain couples TRBV7-9 to TRBJ2-2, with D maybe TRBD2 (5 bases). V was pared by 4 bases and J by 7 bases, with 10 bases between. Germline V gene sequence: CDR1 SEHNR, CDR2 FQNEAQ (reference sequence). This CDR3 is built from 13 residues. This CDR3 reads CASSSTRVGELFF. Here the CDR3 DNA reads TGTGCCAGCAGCTCCACTAGAGTCGGGGAGCTGTTTTTT.

The chain recombines TRBV9 with TRBJ2-1, with 8 bases aligning to TRBD2. V lost 2 bases to trimming and J lost 4 bases; unmatched junction nucleotides: 5. There are 15 residues in the CDR3. Germline lookup yields CDR1 SGDLS and CDR2 YYNGEE. In DNA, the CDR3 is TGTGCCAGCAGCGTTCCGGGACTAGGGTACAATGAGCAGTTCTTC. Translating it yields CASSVPGLGYNEQFF. Full variable domain (outside the CDR3, taken from reference TRBV9 and TRBJ2-1): DSGVTQTPKHLITATGQRVTLRCSPRSGDLSVYWYQQSLDQGLQFLIQYYNGEERAKGNILERFSAQQFPDLHSELNLSSLELGDSALYFCASSVPGLGYNEQFFGPGTRLTVL.

The rearrangement joins TRBV6-5 to TRBJ1-2, with 8 bases that match TRBD1. With V trimmed by 10 bases and J by 2 bases, 3 bases remained unmatched. This CDR3 spans 12 amino acids. From germline, CDR1 is MNHEY and CDR2 SVGAGI. The CDR3: CATRQGNYGYTF. In DNA, the CDR3 is TGTGCCACCAGACAGGGGAACTATGGCTACACCTTC.

The V and J genes are TRBV6-5 and TRBJ2-7; 10 bases align to TRBD1. The CDR3 is 15 amino acids. Germline V lookup: CDR1 MNHEY, CDR2 SVGAGI. V was clipped by 4 bases and J by 3 bases; unmatched bases: 6. The CDR3 coding sequence is TGTGCCAGCAGTTTCGGGACAGGGGAAGTCTACGAGCAGTACTTC. This encodes CASSFGTGEVYEQYF.

The gene calls are TRBV5-1 and TRBJ1-6, with a weak D call TRBD1 (6 bases). The CDR3 loop spans 15 amino acids. CDR1 SGHRS and CDR2 YFSETQ come from the germline V gene. Trimming pared 0 bases from V and 7 bases from J, leaving 11 bases between. The CDR3 protein is CASSLVGGANSPLHF. DNA of the CDR3: TGCGCCAGCAGCTTGGTGGGGGGGGCGAATTCACCCCTCCACTTT.